A single sample is the source of the 13 T cell receptor beta chains below, sequenced in a study of tumor-infiltrating lymphocytes in primary liver carcinoma. The input was 400 to 500 ng total RNA; TCR beta cDNA was made from it with a constant-region primer. Researchers made the TCR beta libraries by running three nested multiplex PCR rounds with slightly modified ARM-PCR. Two initial PCR rounds of around 10 cycles each paired TRBV1-TRBV30 forward primers with a C-beta reverse primer. Via MiXCR, TCRdb re-called the multiplex PCR reads, giving one row per CDR3 protein. The repertoire consists of approximately 30,000 distinct CDR3 sequences, with approximately 80% occurring once and the leading ten covering 36%. From roughly 20-30 mg of unsorted bulk tissue, DNA and RNA were co-extracted together. What was sequenced was liver tumor tissue from sampling region 5. Subset given: tumor region T5, tumor centre. Receptor source: a man aged 35 to 55 with primary liver carcinoma and hepatitis B virus infection.

Remarks on this clonotype: Compared with germline, one end of the junction differs, possibly owing to a read error. This chain links TRBV30 with TRBJ2-2; 10 nucleotides line up with TRBD2. The CDR3 has 17 residues. CDR1 is GTSNPN and CDR2 is SVGIG in the germline V gene (reference sequence). CDR3 in DNA: TGTGCCTGGATTGGTAGCGGGAGGCCGATAAACACAGGGGAGCCGTTTTTT. It codes for CAWIGSGRPINTGEPFF. Full variable domain (missing parts from reference TRBV30 and TRBJ2-2): SQTIHQWPATLVQPVGSPLSLECTVEGTSNPNLYWYRQAAGRGLQLLFYSVGIGQISSEVPQNLSASRPQDRQFILSSKKLLLSDSGFYLCAWIGSGRPINTGEPFFGEGSRLTVL.

The J gene is TRBJ2-1, the V gene TRBV29-1, with 11 bases lining up with TRBD2. The CDR3 contains 16 residues. The germline V gene has CDR1 SQVTM and CDR2 ANQGSEA. The ends lost 2 bases at V and 10 bases at J; junction bases unmatched: 13. DNA for the CDR3: TGCAGCGTTGAATGGGAGGCGTCTAGCGGGAGGACCGAGCAGTTCTTC. Encoded protein: CSVEWEASSGRTEQFF.

The V call is TRBV6-5, the J call TRBJ2-2; D gene uncertain. CDR1 is MNHEY and CDR2 is SVGAGI in the germline V gene. The CDR3 contains 17 residues. The germline V and J ends were trimmed by 8 bases and 4 bases, with 23 bases remaining between them. Here the CDR3 DNA reads TGTGCCAGCTCCCTAGGGATGGGGAATATGGTCACCGGGGAGCTGTTTTTT. Protein sequence: CASSLGMGNMVTGELFF.

This chain connects TRBV11-2 to TRBJ1-1; no reliable D call. The germline V and J ends were trimmed by 5 bases and 3 bases, with 10 bases remaining between them. Germline V gene data show CDR1 as SGHAT and CDR2 as FQNNGV. The CDR3 is made up of 13 amino acids. This chain's CDR3 is CASSVGLHTEAFF. CDR3 coding DNA: TGTGCCAGCAGCGTAGGGTTGCACACTGAAGCTTTCTTT.

In the case of this clonotype: The germline gene is not matched at one end of the junction; a read error may be the cause. The chain combines TRBV11-2 with TRBJ2-2; D may be TRBD2 (6 bases). The CDR3 has 17 amino acids. Looked up from germline, CDR1 is SGHAT and CDR2 is FQNNGV. The CDR3 DNA sequence: TGTGTCAGCGGCTTAGCATTAGGAGGGGCGAATACCAGGGAGCTGTTTTTT. This codes for CVSGLALGGANTRELFF. Looking up the rest from reference TRBV11-2 and TRBJ2-2 gives the full variable domain: EAGVAQSPRYKIIEKRQSVAFWCNPISGHATLYWYQQILGQGPKLLIQFQNNGVVDDSQLPKDRFSAERLKGVDSTLKIQPAKLEDSAVYLCVSGLALGGANTRELFFGEGSRLTVL.

With respect to this clonotype: A junction boundary mismatches the germline segment, possibly from a read error. The V and J genes are TRBV6-1 and TRBJ1-2; a possible D gene is TRBD1 (5 bases). The germline V gene encodes CDR1 MNHNS and CDR2 SASEGT. The CDR3 is 16 residues long. The CDR3 coding sequence is TGTGTCAGCAGTCAGGATAGCAGGGACGGGAACTATGGCTACACCTTC. Protein sequence: CVSSQDSRDGNYGYTF.

The rearrangement uses TRBV11-3 and TRBJ1-3; no definite D call. Germline CDR1 SGHNT, CDR2 YENEEA. There are 15 residues in the CDR3. Trimming removed 4 bases from V and 2 bases from J, with 12 bases in between. This CDR3 reads CASSSRESTGNTIYF. The CDR3 nucleotides read TGTGCCAGCAGCTCGAGGGAAAGCACTGGAAACACCATATATTTT.

This clonotype was counted a single time. V usage is TRBV29-1 and J usage is TRBJ2-1; a possible D gene is TRBD2 (6 bases). Germline V CDR1 and CDR2: SQVTM, ANQGSEA. The V gene lost 7 bases and the J gene lost 6 bases, with 19 bases spanning the gap. The CDR3 extends over 14 amino acids. This chain's CDR3 is CSGRLEGVSNEQFF. DNA for the CDR3: TGCAGCGGCCGACTAGAGGGAGTTAGCAATGAGCAGTTCTTC.

Regarding this clonotype: The junction departs from germline at one end; a sequencing error may be responsible. V and J are TRBV10-3 and TRBJ2-1; tentatively, D is TRBD1 (5 bases). This CDR3 comprises 12 residues. Germline CDR1 is ENHRY and CDR2 is SYGVKD. CDR3 DNA: TGTGCCACCAGTGAGTCTGGACAAGAGCAGTTCTTC. Amino acid sequence: CATSESGQEQFF.

In its sample, this clonotype was seen a few times. The chain carries TRBV7-9 and TRBJ2-7, with D possibly matching TRBD1 (6 bases). Between the trimmed V and J ends, which lost 2 bases and 4 bases, there was a span of 12 bases. The CDR3 contains 14 residues. Germline values: CDR1 SEHNR, CDR2 FQNEAQ (reference sequence). CDR3 coding DNA: TGTGCCAGCAGCTTAATGGGACACCGGTACGAGCAGTACTTC. Encoded protein: CASSLMGHRYEQYF.

Worth noting for this clonotype: The CDR3 ends on some other residue instead of the conserved phenylalanine or tryptophan, so this is likely a read error. The chain employs TRBV12-3 or TRBV12-4 and TRBJ1-5; TRBD1 matches 10 bases. This CDR3 has 16 amino acids. J was trimmed by 3 bases and V by 5 bases; bases with no gene match: 7. The CDR3 region is CASSPRTGGINQPQHL. In DNA form, the CDR3 reads TGTGCCAGCAGTCCGAGGACAGGGGGTATCAATCAGCCCCAGCATCTT.

The rearrangement uses TRBV30 and TRBJ1-6, with unresolved D. Trimming took 3 bases from V and 2 from J, leaving 11 bases between them. This CDR3 is 15 amino acids long. CDR1 is GTSNPN, CDR2 SVGIG, per germline (reference sequence). The DNA of the CDR3 is TGTGCCTGGAGGGGTAGTAACACCTATAATTCACCCCTCCACTTT. This encodes CAWRGSNTYNSPLHF.

The genes are TRBV29-1 and TRBJ2-3; 12 bases align to TRBD2. Germline V CDR1 and CDR2: SQVTM, ANQGSEA. Unmatched junction bases numbered 7, after V lost 6 bases and J lost 6 bases. The CDR3 is 14 amino acids. CDR3 sequence reads: CSVGLAGTGDTQYF. The CDR3 DNA follows: TGCAGCGTAGGACTAGCGGGAACTGGCGATACGCAGTATTTT.